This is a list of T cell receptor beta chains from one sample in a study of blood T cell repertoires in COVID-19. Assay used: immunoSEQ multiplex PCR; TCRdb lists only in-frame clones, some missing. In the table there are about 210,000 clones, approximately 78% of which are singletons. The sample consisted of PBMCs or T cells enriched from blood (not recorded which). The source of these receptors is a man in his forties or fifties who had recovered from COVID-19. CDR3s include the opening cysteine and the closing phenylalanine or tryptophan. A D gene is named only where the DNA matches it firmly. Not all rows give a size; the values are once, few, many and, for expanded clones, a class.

CDR3nt: TGTGCCAGCAGTTACTCATCGGCCGGGTCCCCTGAAGCTTTCTTT
CDR3aa: CASSYSSAGSPEAFF
abundance: .
d_gene: .
v_gene: TRBV6-5
j_gene: TRBJ1-1

CDR3nt: TGTGCCAGCAGCCGAGGAGGGTCCTATAATTCACCCCTCCACTTT
CDR3aa: CASSRGGSYNSPLHF
abundance: .
d_gene: .
v_gene: TRBV7-8
j_gene: TRBJ1-6

CDR3nt: TGTGCCAGCAGCCACGGACAGTCGCAGTATTTT
CDR3aa: CASSHGQSQYF
abundance: .
d_gene: .
v_gene: TRBV7-9
j_gene: TRBJ2-3

CDR3nt: TGTGCCAGCAGTGAGGCGCAGGGAATACAAGAGACCCAGTACTTC
CDR3aa: CASSEAQGIQETQYF
abundance: .
d_gene: .
v_gene: TRBV6-1
j_gene: TRBJ2-5

CDR3nt: TGCGCCAGCAGTGAGTTCACAGGGGTGGAGACCCAGTACTTC
CDR3aa: CASSEFTGVETQYF
abundance: few
d_gene: TRBD1
v_gene: TRBV10-1
j_gene: TRBJ2-5

CDR3nt: TGTGCCAGCTCACACTCGGCTGGGCGGGATAGCAATCAGCCCCAGCATTTT
CDR3aa: CASSHSAGRDSNQPQHF
abundance: .
d_gene: .
v_gene: TRBV18
j_gene: TRBJ1-5

CDR3nt: TGTGCCAGCAGCGTAGGGGACAGGGGGTTATATGGCTACACCTTC
CDR3aa: CASSVGDRGLYGYTF
abundance: .
d_gene: TRBD1
v_gene: TRBV9
j_gene: TRBJ1-2

CDR3nt: TGTGCCTGGAGTCGGGGACAGGGAAACTATGGCTACACCTTC
CDR3aa: CAWSRGQGNYGYTF
abundance: few
d_gene: TRBD1
v_gene: TRBV30
j_gene: TRBJ1-2

CDR3nt: TGTGCCAGCAGCTTATATTCGGGAGATGTCCCGATGACCCAGTACTTC
CDR3aa: CASSLYSGDVPMTQYF
abundance: .
d_gene: .
v_gene: TRBV11-2
j_gene: TRBJ2-5

CDR3nt: TGTGCCTGGATGCAGGGTTTGGGAAATTCACCCCTCCACTTT
CDR3aa: CAWMQGLGNSPLHF
abundance: few
d_gene: .
v_gene: TRBV30
j_gene: TRBJ1-6

CDR3nt: TGTGCCAGCAGCCCGGCCGGGACTAGCGGGAGTCAGCAGTACTTC
CDR3aa: CASSPAGTSGSQQYF
abundance: .
d_gene: TRBD2
v_gene: TRBV7-9
j_gene: TRBJ2-7

CDR3nt: TGTGCCAGCAGCTTAGGGGGGGGCCTCCCACAGTACTTC
CDR3aa: CASSLGGGLPQYF
abundance: .
d_gene: .
v_gene: TRBV7-2
j_gene: TRBJ2-7

CDR3nt: TGCGCCAGCAGCTTTACAGGGGCGGGTCAGCCCCAGCATTTT
CDR3aa: CASSFTGAGQPQHF
abundance: .
d_gene: TRBD1
v_gene: TRBV5-1
j_gene: TRBJ1-5

CDR3nt: TGTGCTAGTGGCCGGGACTTCGGGAACTATGGCTACACCTTC
CDR3aa: CASGRDFGNYGYTF
abundance: .
d_gene: .
v_gene: TRBV12-5
j_gene: TRBJ1-2

CDR3nt: TGTGCCACCAGCAGAGATCCCGGGAGCTACAATGAGCAGTTCTTC
CDR3aa: CATSRDPGSYNEQFF
abundance: once
d_gene: .
v_gene: TRBV15
j_gene: TRBJ2-1